Below, 28 T cell receptor beta chains from the same sample are listed, as sequenced in a study of blood T cell repertoires in COVID-19. The assay was immunoSEQ multiplex PCR, and TCRdb's table has in-frame clones only and misses some. Of 190,000 or so clones in the sample, just under 90% were seen once. The sample comprised peripheral blood. Every receptor here comes from a young woman who had recovered from COVID-19.

The chain combines TRBV4-1 with TRBJ2-3; 10 positions match TRBD1. V dropped 4 bases and J dropped 0; count of bases not matched to a gene: 7. This CDR3 region has 17 residues. The germline V gene encodes CDR1 MGHRA and CDR2 YSYEKL. CDR3: CASSPGPDRGSTDTQYF. The CDR3 nucleotides are TGCGCCAGCAGCCCAGGTCCGGACAGGGGGAGCACAGATACGCAGTATTTT.

This sequence joins TRBV9 and TRBJ1-1, with unresolved D. The CDR3 has 13 residues. V lost 3 bases, J lost 0 bases, and 6 bases lay in between. Germline assignment: CDR1 SGDLS and CDR2 YYNGEE. CDR3 region: CASSAGLNTEAFF. CDR3 bases: TGTGCCAGCAGCGCCGGGTTGAACACTGAAGCTTTCTTT.

The V and J genes are TRBV24-1 and TRBJ1-1; 9 nucleotides match TRBD1. Germline V CDR1 and CDR2: KGHDR, SFDVKD. The CDR3 contains 14 residues. V gave up 7 bases and J gave up 2 bases; unmatched junction bases: 4. CDR3 in DNA: TGTGCCACCAGGGGACAGGGTCATAACACTGAAGCTTTCTTT. Its protein product is CATRGQGHNTEAFF.

This rearrangement joins TRBV7-9 to TRBJ1-5, with 8 bases fitting TRBD1. Germline trimming cut 4 bases from V and 5 bases from J; bases unmatched to any gene: 7. Looked up from germline, CDR1 is SEHNR and CDR2 is FQNEAQ (reference sequence). The CDR3 is made up of 15 amino acids. This chain's CDR3 is CASSSDREHDQPQHF. The CDR3, as DNA: TGTGCCAGCAGCTCGGACAGGGAACATGATCAGCCCCAGCATTTT.

This clone was recorded once. The CDR3 protein is CASRPARGAYNEQFF. CDR3 nucleotides: TGTGCCAGCAGACCCGCCCGGGGGGCCTACAATGAGCAGTTCTTC. The V call is TRBV27, the J call TRBJ2-1; 7 bases are a match to TRBD2. The V and J ends lost 6 bases and 2 bases, in that order; junction bases with no gene match: 7. The germline gives CDR1 MNHEY, CDR2 SMNVEV (reference sequence). This CDR3 has 15 amino acids.

This clone is a singleton in its sample. The V and J genes are TRBV5-1 and TRBJ2-2; D not resolved. From germline, CDR1 is SGHRS and CDR2 YFSETQ. Deletions cut 4 bases from V and 3 bases from J, with 4 bases between. This CDR3 has 12 residues. Written as DNA, the CDR3 is TGCGCCAGCAGCACAGACACCGGGGAGCTGTTTTTT. Translated, it gives CASSTDTGELFF.

The DNA for the CDR3 is TGTGCCAGCAGCCGGGACAGGGGAAGGATTTTGGAGACCCAGTACTTC. Residues: CASSRDRGRILETQYF. The rearrangement links TRBV11-1 to TRBJ2-5, with 10 bases that match TRBD1. Losses at the gene ends were 5 bases for V and 5 bases for J; bases not matched to a gene: 11. Germline CDR1 and CDR2: SGHAT and FQDESV (reference sequence). The CDR3 covers 16 residues.

CDR3 residues: CASSDGRSWDEQFF. In nucleotides, the CDR3 is TGTGCCAGCAGTGATGGGAGATCTTGGGATGAGCAGTTCTTC. V gene TRBV2 combines with J gene TRBJ2-1, with D maybe TRBD2 (5 bases). CDR3 size: 14 residues. Germline assignment: CDR1 SNHLY and CDR2 FYNNEI. V was shortened by 3 bases and J by 8 bases, with 14 bases between the two germline ends.

This chain connects TRBV5-1 to TRBJ2-7; D is perhaps TRBD2 (5 bases). Germline V CDR1 and CDR2: SGHRS, YFSETQ. V was trimmed by 1 base and J by 6 bases, leaving 14 bases between them. This CDR3 spans 14 amino acids. The CDR3 nucleotides are TGCGCCAGCAGCTTGTTTCCGGGGATCAGCGAGCAGTACGTC. It yields the protein CASSLFPGISEQYV.

V gene TRBV6-2 or TRBV6-3 combines with J gene TRBJ2-1; 13 nucleotides match TRBD2. The V and J ends lost 5 bases and 10 bases, in that order; junction bases with no gene match: 5. Germline V CDR1 and CDR2: MNHEY, SVGEGT. CDR3 length: 14 residues. For the CDR3, the DNA is TGTGCCAGCAGTACTAGCGGGAGGGCCGGGGAGCAGTTCTTC. Its translation: CASSTSGRAGEQFF.

This chain connects TRBV13 to TRBJ1-6, with 7 bases identical to TRBD1. CDR1 and CDR2 from the germline V gene are PRHDT and FYEKMQ (reference sequence). The CDR3 runs to 17 residues. Unmatched junction bases numbered 6, after V lost 4 bases and J lost 0 bases. In DNA form, the CDR3 reads TGTGCCAGCAGCTCGACAGGGTACCGCTCCTATAATTCACCCCTCCACTTT. As protein: CASSSTGYRSYNSPLHF.

A single count supports this clone. The V gene is TRBV4-1, the J gene TRBJ2-7, with 10 bases fitting TRBD2. Germline assignment: CDR1 MGHRA and CDR2 YSYEKL. Trimming removed 2 bases from V and 2 bases from J; junction bases left unmatched: 9. This CDR3 contains 17 residues. The CDR3 sequence: CASSQLLSGGVAYEQYF. The CDR3 DNA sequence: TGCGCCAGCAGCCAACTACTCAGCGGGGGGGTCGCCTACGAGCAGTACTTC.

A single count supports this clone. The chain joins TRBV5-4 to TRBJ1-4; D unresolved. Germline V lookup: CDR1 SGHNT, CDR2 YYREEE (reference sequence). This CDR3 has 16 residues. V gave up 2 bases and J gave up 8 bases, with 19 bases separating them. The CDR3 is CASSLWGGRESEKLFF. Written as DNA, the CDR3 is TGTGCCAGCAGCTTATGGGGTGGAAGGGAGTCGGAAAAACTGTTTTTT.

The chain carries TRBV15 and TRBJ1-2; D unclear. V lost 3 bases and J lost 0, with 11 bases in between. Germline-derived CDR1 and CDR2 are LNHNV and YYDKDF (reference sequence). CDR3 length: 15 amino acids. This CDR3 reads CATSSAGRANYGYTF. In DNA, the CDR3 is TGTGCCACCAGCAGCGCGGGGAGAGCTAACTATGGCTACACCTTC.

The V and J genes are TRBV14 and TRBJ2-1, with D uncertain. Germline CDR1 and CDR2: SGHDN and FVKESK. The CDR3 is 12 residues long. V was pared by 0 bases and J by 8 bases, with 5 bases between. CDR3 protein: CASSQEFYEQFF. CDR3 nucleotide sequence: TGTGCCAGCAGCCAAGAATTCTATGAGCAGTTCTTC.

The rearrangement uses TRBV6-1 and TRBJ2-1; the match to TRBD2 covers 14 bases. CDR3 length equals 17 residues. CDR1 and CDR2 (germline): MNHNS, SASEGT. After removal of 4 bases from V and 10 bases from J, the junction contained 12 bases not matched to a gene. CDR3 loop: CASSALGLAGVPGEQFF. For the CDR3, the DNA is TGTGCCAGCAGTGCCCTGGGACTAGCGGGAGTTCCTGGGGAGCAGTTCTTC.

The rearrangement uses TRBV7-9 and TRBJ2-1; D gene uncertain. Trimming removed 2 bases at V and 7 bases at J, with 6 bases between. This CDR3 is 12 amino acids long. The germline V gene encodes CDR1 SEHNR and CDR2 FQNEAQ (reference sequence). The CDR3 loop reads CASSLIMNEQFF. The CDR3 coding sequence is TGTGCCAGCAGCTTAATTATGAATGAGCAGTTCTTC.

V gene TRBV4-3 combines with J gene TRBJ1-1; possible D gene TRBD1, 6 bases. Trimming pared 2 bases from V and 7 bases from J, leaving 17 bases between. CDR3 length equals 15 residues. In germline, CDR1 is LGHNA, CDR2 YSLEER. This chain's CDR3 is CASSQQLRGHFEAFF. CDR3 nucleotides: TGCGCCAGCAGCCAACAGCTGAGGGGACATTTTGAAGCTTTCTTT.

This clone was seen only once. The chain uses TRBV28 and TRBJ2-2, with D possibly being TRBD2 (6 bases). V was cut by 3 bases and J by 0 bases, with 14 bases left in between. The CDR3 is made up of 17 amino acids. Germline-derived CDR1 and CDR2 are MDHEN and SYDVKM. The CDR3 nucleotides read TGTGCCAGCAGTTTCCTGGGCGGGACCGCGAACACCGGGGAGCTGTTTTTT. It codes for CASSFLGGTANTGELFF. The full variable domain, rest sourced from reference TRBV28 and TRBJ2-2, is DVKVTQSSRYLVKRTGEKVFLECVQDMDHENMFWYRQDPGLGLRLIYFSYDVKMKEKGDIPEGYSVSREKKERFSLILESASTNQTSMYLCASSFLGGTANTGELFFGEGSRLTVL.

The rearrangement uses TRBV7-9 and TRBJ2-7, with D uncertain. Trimming left V 1 base short and J 5 bases short, with 6 bases between. This CDR3 comprises 12 residues. Germline V CDR1 and CDR2: SEHNR, FQNEAQ (reference sequence). The CDR3 loop is CASSLVGDEQYF. The CDR3 DNA follows: TGTGCCAGCAGCTTAGTCGGTGACGAGCAGTACTTC.

The chain recombines TRBV27 with TRBJ1-1; D not resolved. The CDR3 extends over 13 amino acids. Trimming removed 7 bases at V and 2 bases at J, with 11 bases between. Germline V gives CDR1 MNHEY, CDR2 SMNVEV (reference sequence). The CDR3 spells CASTDPGNTEAFF. CDR3 DNA: TGTGCCAGCACCGACCCGGGAAACACTGAAGCTTTCTTT.

J is TRBJ2-5 and V is TRBV28; 7 positions agree with TRBD2. The CDR3 totals 15 residues. The V and J ends lost 3 bases and 4 bases, in that order; junction bases with no gene match: 8. Germline V lookup: CDR1 MDHEN, CDR2 SYDVKM. The CDR3 nucleotides read TGTGCCAGCAGTTTTGGGCCAGGGAGGGCAGAGACCCAGTACTTC. This codes for CASSFGPGRAETQYF.

The chain links TRBV20-1 to TRBJ2-5, with 7 bases fitting TRBD2. Germline V gene data show CDR1 as DFQATT and CDR2 as SNEGSKA (reference sequence). This CDR3 is built from 11 residues. The V and J ends lost 5 bases and 7 bases, in that order; junction bases with no gene match: 4. CDR3 protein: CSAGLVGTQYF. CDR3 DNA: TGCAGTGCTGGACTAGTGGGGACCCAGTACTTC.

This sequence joins TRBV2 and TRBJ1-1; TRBD1 matches 7 bases. After removal of 0 bases from V and 8 bases from J, the junction contained 6 bases not matched to a gene. Germline V gives CDR1 SNHLY, CDR2 FYNNEI. CDR3 length equals 14 residues. The CDR3 DNA sequence: TGTGCCAGCAGTGAAGCCCCCCTGACAGGGGAAGCTTTCTTT. It yields the protein CASSEAPLTGEAFF. Full variable domain (remainder filled in from reference TRBV2 and TRBJ1-1): EPEVTQTPSHQVTQMGQEVILRCVPISNHLYFYWYRQILGQKVEFLVSFYNNEISEKSEIFDDQFSVERPDGSNFTLKIRSTKLEDSAMYFCASSEAPLTGEAFFGQGTRLTVV.

The V gene is TRBV4-1, the J gene TRBJ1-2; D remains unclear. The CDR3 runs 16 residues. Germline V lookup: CDR1 MGHRA, CDR2 YSYEKL. V lost 0 bases to trimming and J lost 1 base, with 12 bases between them. CDR3 loop: CASSQDRGGFNYGYTF. CDR3 DNA: TGCGCCAGCAGCCAAGATCGAGGTGGCTTTAACTATGGCTACACCTTC.

The chain couples TRBV18 to TRBJ2-1, with 12 bases aligning to TRBD1. The CDR3 covers 21 residues. The junction had 16 bases not matched to a gene; V was cut back by 4 bases and J by 0 bases. From germline, CDR1 is KGHSH and CDR2 LQKENI. CDR3: CASSQREPGQGAISSYNEQFF. The CDR3 DNA reads TGTGCCAGCTCACAGCGCGAACCGGGACAGGGGGCCATTAGCTCCTACAATGAGCAGTTCTTC.

This sequence joins TRBV30 and TRBJ1-4, with a tentative D call TRBD1 (5 bases). Trimming took off 2 bases at V and 3 bases at J, with 13 bases between the two ends. The CDR3 extends over 15 amino acids. The germline gives CDR1 GTSNPN, CDR2 SVGIG (reference sequence). The CDR3 region has the DNA TGTGCCTGGAGTAGAGGCGGGGGGGCTAATGAAAAACTGTTTTTT. The encoded protein is CAWSRGGGANEKLFF.

This clone was counted only a few times. This chain uses TRBV4-1 with TRBJ1-1; tentatively, D is TRBD1 (5 bases). Per germline, CDR1 MGHRA and CDR2 YSYEKL. The CDR3 extends over 15 amino acids. Trimming pared 0 bases from V and 2 bases from J, leaving 10 bases between. CDR3 loop: CASSQDGGDNTEAFF. In nucleotides, the CDR3 is TGCGCCAGCAGCCAAGATGGAGGGGACAACACTGAAGCTTTCTTT.